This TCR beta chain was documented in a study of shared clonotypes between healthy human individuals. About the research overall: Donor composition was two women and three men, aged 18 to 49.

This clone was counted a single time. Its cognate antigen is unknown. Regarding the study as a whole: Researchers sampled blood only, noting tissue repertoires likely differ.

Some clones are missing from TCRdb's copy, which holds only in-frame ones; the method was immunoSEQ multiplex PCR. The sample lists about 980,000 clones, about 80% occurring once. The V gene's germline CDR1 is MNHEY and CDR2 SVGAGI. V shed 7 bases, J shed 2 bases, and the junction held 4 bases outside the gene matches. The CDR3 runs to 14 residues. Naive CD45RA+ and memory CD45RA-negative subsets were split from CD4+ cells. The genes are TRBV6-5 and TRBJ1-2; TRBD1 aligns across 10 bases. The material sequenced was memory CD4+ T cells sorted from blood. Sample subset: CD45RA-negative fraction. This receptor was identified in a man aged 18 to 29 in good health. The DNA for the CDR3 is TGTGCCAGCATTCCGGGACAGGGGAACTATGGCTACACCTTC. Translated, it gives CASIPGQGNYGYTF.